These 30 T cell receptor beta chains originate from one sample sequenced in a study of spatial heterogeneity in lung cancer (dated by TCRdb to about 2019). Explained via the paper, the time point label denotes: sample taken at primary tumor resection. The method behind the library was 5' RACE. Sequencing used a NextSeq 500. The raw public data were reprocessed by TCRdb itself: fastp quality trimming at Q25, MiXCR clonotype calling, in-frame beta chains only. Each record represents a unique CDR3 protein, reported with the most common genes and DNA among its rows. Recorded for this sample are tens of thousands of distinct CDR3 sequences; 7% of them occurred a single time. The top ten clones comprise 14% of the sample. Sequencing used PBMCs, obtained at surgery. The origin of the receptors is a male donor with early-stage non-small cell lung cancer.

This clonotype was found many times. The genes are TRBV28 and TRBJ1-2; D is unresolved. This CDR3 region has 13 residues. Per the germline V gene, CDR1 is MDHEN and CDR2 is SYDVKM. V shed 5 bases and J shed 7 bases, with 14 bases lying between them. Here the CDR3 DNA reads TGTGCCAGCAGTCCCGACCCGTTTCGTGGCTACACCTTC. Protein sequence: CASSPDPFRGYTF.

The V call is TRBV2, the J call TRBJ1-5; TRBD1 agrees at 7 bases. Germline loops: CDR1 SNHLY, CDR2 FYNNEI. CDR3 length equals 17 residues. The V gene end was trimmed by 0 bases and the J gene end by 3 bases; junction bases not matched to a gene: 8. This chain's CDR3 is CASSEARGQPLNQPQHF. In nucleotides, the CDR3 is TGTGCCAGCAGTGAAGCGCGGGGACAGCCCCTCAATCAGCCCCAGCATTTT.

This clonotype was counted ten times or more. This chain links TRBV5-8 with TRBJ2-1; possibly TRBD1 for D (6 bases). This CDR3 has 10 amino acids. Germline V CDR1 and CDR2: SGHTS, YDEGEE. V dropped 9 bases and J dropped 16 bases, with 17 bases sitting between them. The CDR3 loop reads CANPTGRRFF. In nucleotides, the CDR3 is TGTGCCAACCCCACAGGGCGGCGTTTCTTC.

This clonotype was counted at least ten times. The chain couples TRBV6-1 to TRBJ1-5; possible D gene TRBD1, 5 bases. V dropped 0 bases and J dropped 7 bases, with 16 bases sitting between them. This CDR3 spans 16 amino acids. In germline, CDR1 is MNHNS, CDR2 SASEGT. The CDR3 DNA sequence: TGTGCCAGCAGTGAAGCGGCAGGGTGGACAATACAGCCCCAGCATTTT. The encoded protein is CASSEAAGWTIQPQHF.

This clonotype has a count of ten or more. This sequence joins TRBV24-1 and TRBJ2-1; 8 nucleotides match TRBD2. From germline, CDR1 is KGHDR and CDR2 SFDVKD. V lost 6 bases to trimming and J lost 7 bases; unmatched junction nucleotides: 16. The CDR3 length is 17 residues. Here the CDR3 reads CATSLAGAGGRLNEQFF. Here the CDR3 DNA reads TGTGCCACCAGTTTGGCCGGGGCGGGCGGGAGGTTAAATGAGCAGTTCTTC.

Many counts were recorded for this clonotype. The chain combines TRBV5-1 with TRBJ2-3; TRBD2 matches at 8 bases. The germline V gene has CDR1 SGHRS and CDR2 YFSETQ. The CDR3 is made up of 15 amino acids. J was trimmed by 3 bases and V by 0 bases; bases with no gene match: 3. CDR3 sequence: CASSLDSGGTDTQYF. The CDR3 nucleotides are TGCGCCAGCAGCTTGGACAGCGGGGGAACAGATACGCAGTATTTT.

This clonotype occurred many times. The V gene is TRBV7-3, the J gene TRBJ2-3, with TRBD2 identical over 10 bases. Germline V gives CDR1 SGHTA, CDR2 FQGTGA. This CDR3 comprises 16 residues. The junction had 5 bases not matched to a gene; V was cut back by 0 bases and J by 5 bases. CDR3 sequence reads: CASSLTPGLAVDTQYF. In nucleotides, the CDR3 is TGTGCCAGCAGCTTAACCCCAGGACTAGCGGTAGATACGCAGTATTTT.

This clonotype was found a few times. The V gene is TRBV6-5, the J gene TRBJ2-1; 8 positions agree with TRBD2. The ends lost 5 bases at V and 3 bases at J; junction bases unmatched: 3. The germline CDR1 and CDR2 sequences are MNHEY and SVGAGI. The CDR3 is made up of 14 amino acids. In nucleotides, the CDR3 is TGTGCCAGCAGTCAGCGGGGGTACTACAATGAGCAGTTCTTC. Its protein product is CASSQRGYYNEQFF.

This clonotype was counted between two and nine times. This rearrangement joins TRBV18 to TRBJ1-1; unclear D gene. V was cut by 5 bases and J by 3 bases, with 13 bases left in between. Germline V CDR1 and CDR2: KGHSH, LQKENI. This CDR3 spans 14 amino acids. CDR3 protein: CASSFRARDTEAFF. Here the CDR3 DNA reads TGTGCCAGCTCATTCCGGGCAAGAGACACTGAAGCTTTCTTT.

The rearrangement uses TRBV20-1 and TRBJ2-2; possible D gene TRBD1, 6 bases. Germline CDR1 is DFQATT and CDR2 is SNEGSKA (reference sequence). Trimming cost V 5 bases and J 3 bases, with 13 bases left between them. The CDR3 consists of 14 residues. The CDR3 protein is CSARMTGYTGELFF. CDR3 DNA sequence: TGCAGTGCTCGAATGACAGGTTACACCGGGGAGCTGTTTTTT.

The sample holds a few counts of this clonotype. This chain connects TRBV7-6 to TRBJ2-2; 12 positions match TRBD1. CDR1 is SGHVS, CDR2 FNYEAQ, per germline. The V and J ends lost 6 bases and 6 bases, in that order; junction bases with no gene match: 11. This CDR3 is 17 amino acids long. The CDR3 DNA sequence: TGTGCCAGCAGGTCCTCCCGGGACAGGGGGCTGGCCGGGGAGCTGTTTTTT. Translating gives CASRSSRDRGLAGELFF.

This clonotype occurred many times. This chain links TRBV20-1 with TRBJ2-3; the D gene is possibly TRBD2 (6 bases). The CDR3 covers 15 residues. Trimming cost V 5 bases and J 4 bases, with 19 bases left between them. The V gene's germline CDR1 is DFQATT and CDR2 SNEGSKA (reference sequence). CDR3 bases: TGCAGTGCTCCTATCCGGGGGAGGTCCGCAGATACGCAGTATTTT. This encodes CSAPIRGRSADTQYF.

This clonotype was observed a handful of times. The J gene is TRBJ2-1, the V gene TRBV2; D is possibly TRBD2 (5 bases). From germline, CDR1 is SNHLY and CDR2 FYNNEI. The V and J ends lost 10 bases and 6 bases respectively, with 13 bases between them. CDR3 length: 12 residues. In DNA form, the CDR3 reads TGTGCCATCGAGTCCGAGGGCAATGAGCAGTTCTTC. Translating gives CAIESEGNEQFF.

This clonotype was recorded at least ten times. The chain uses TRBV20-1 and TRBJ2-7; 8 nucleotides line up with TRBD1. With V trimmed by 5 bases and J by 3 bases, 12 bases remained unmatched. Germline values: CDR1 DFQATT, CDR2 SNEGSKA (reference sequence). CDR3 length: 15 residues. The CDR3 bases are TGCAGTGCTGGACTTCGGGACAGGCTTTTCTACGAGCAGTACTTC. Translation gives CSAGLRDRLFYEQYF.

This clonotype came up a few times. This sequence joins TRBV7-8 and TRBJ2-2; D unresolved. Germline CDR1 is SGHVS and CDR2 is FQNEAQ. The CDR3 is 17 amino acids. V was trimmed by 6 bases and J by 2 bases, leaving 19 bases between them. CDR3 coding DNA: TGTGCCAGCAGACCCACGACAACCACTACAAACACCGGGGAGCTGTTTTTT. Protein: CASRPTTTTTNTGELFF.

At least ten counts were recorded for this clonotype. The chain uses TRBV29-1 and TRBJ2-7, with TRBD1 matching 11 bases. The CDR3 extends over 13 amino acids. The germline V gene encodes CDR1 SQVTM and CDR2 ANQGSEA. The junction had 5 bases not matched to a gene; V was cut back by 6 bases and J by 4 bases. CDR3 protein: CSVGTGGYYEQYF. The CDR3 bases are TGCAGCGTGGGGACAGGGGGTTATTACGAGCAGTACTTC.

In this sample, this clonotype turned up many times. This chain joins TRBV6-2 or TRBV6-3 and TRBJ1-5; D is perhaps TRBD1 (5 bases). CDR1 MNHEY and CDR2 SVGEGT come from the germline V gene. The CDR3 is 11 amino acids. V shed 6 bases and J shed 11 bases, with 11 bases lying between them. The CDR3 DNA reads TGTGCCAGCAGCCAGCCAGGGACCCAGCATTTT. This gives the protein CASSQPGTQHF.

At least ten counts were recorded for this clonotype. This chain uses TRBV7-6 with TRBJ1-5; the D is unclear. In germline, CDR1 is SGHVS, CDR2 FNYEAQ. The CDR3 has 13 residues. The V and J ends lost 2 bases and 9 bases respectively, with 11 bases between them. CDR3 sequence: CASSLKEGGPQHF. The CDR3 DNA reads TGTGCCAGCAGCTTAAAAGAGGGCGGGCCCCAGCATTTT. The whole variable domain, filled in from reference TRBV7-6 and TRBJ1-5, reads GAGVSQSPRYKVTKRGQDVALRCDPISGHVSLYWYRQALGQGPEFLTYFNYEAQQDKSGLPNDRFSAERPEGSISTLTIQRTEQRDSAMYRCASSLKEGGPQHFGDGTRLSIL.

In its sample, this clonotype was seen a few times. CDR3 loop: CASSLFASGSYNEQFF. The CDR3 DNA reads TGTGCCAGCAGTTTATTCGCTAGCGGTTCCTACAATGAGCAGTTCTTC. J is TRBJ2-1 and V is TRBV27, with 7 bases lining up with TRBD2. Unmatched junction bases numbered 4, after V lost 1 base and J lost 1 base. Germline V lookup: CDR1 MNHEY, CDR2 SMNVEV (reference sequence). This CDR3 is built from 16 residues.

This clonotype occurred a few times. In DNA form, the CDR3 reads TGTGCCAGCAGCCCCGGGACATGGGGAGCTGAAGCTTTCTTT. It is translated as CASSPGTWGAEAFF. The chain employs TRBV12-3 or TRBV12-4 and TRBJ1-1; D is possibly TRBD1 (6 bases). CDR3 length: 14 amino acids. With 6 bases removed from V and 6 bases from J, the gap between germline ends came to 17 bases.

This clonotype was recorded many times. This chain joins TRBV19 and TRBJ2-2; the D is unclear. The CDR3 consists of 16 residues. Germline CDR1 LNHDA, CDR2 SQIVND (reference sequence). Deletions cut 3 bases from V and 2 bases from J, with 13 bases between. The DNA for the CDR3 is TGTGCCAGTAGTATTCGGACCCACCTAAACACCGGGGAGCTGTTTTTT. It is translated as CASSIRTHLNTGELFF.

This clonotype occurred a few times. In nucleotides, the CDR3 is TGTGCCAGCAGCTTGGAAGGCCCGGGCGGGTCACCCCTCCACTTT. Its translation: CASSLEGPGGSPLHF. V gene TRBV5-4 combines with J gene TRBJ1-6; no definite D call. Trimming took off 0 bases at V and 10 bases at J, with 14 bases between the two ends. CDR1 and CDR2 from the germline V gene are SGHNT and YYREEE (reference sequence). The CDR3 covers 15 residues. Drawing the rest from reference TRBV5-4 and TRBJ1-6, the complete variable domain is ETGVTQSPTHLIKTRGQQVTLRCSSQSGHNTVSWYQQALGQGPQFIFQYYREEENGRGNFPPRFSGLQFPNYSSELNVNALELDDSALYLCASSLEGPGGSPLHFGNGTRLTVT.

This clonotype was found many times. CDR3 loop: CAITRDQPYNEQFF. CDR3 nucleotides: TGTGCCATCACCCGGGATCAACCCTACAATGAGCAGTTCTTC. The gene calls are TRBV10-3 and TRBJ2-1; possible D gene TRBD2, 5 bases. The length of the CDR3 is 14 residues. Deletions cut 7 bases from V and 2 bases from J, with 12 bases between. Germline assignment: CDR1 ENHRY and CDR2 SYGVKD.

The CDR3, as DNA: TGCAGTGCCATCGGCCTAGCGGGAGTAGGCCCCTACGAGCAGTACTTC. Translated: CSAIGLAGVGPYEQYF. This chain connects TRBV20-1 to TRBJ2-7, with 10 bases lining up with TRBD2. The trim removed 6 bases at V and 2 bases at J, leaving 13 bases unmatched. Germline CDR1 reads DFQATT; CDR2 reads SNEGSKA (reference sequence). This CDR3 contains 16 residues.

This clonotype occurred many times. The rearrangement joins TRBV5-1 to TRBJ1-2; TRBD1 matches at 8 bases. Germline values: CDR1 SGHRS, CDR2 YFSETQ. The CDR3 sequence is 15 residues long. V lost 1 base to trimming and J lost 1 base; unmatched junction nucleotides: 3. The DNA of the CDR3 is TGCGCCAGCAGCTTGTCGGGACAGGATAACTATGGCTACACCTTC. Translation: CASSLSGQDNYGYTF.

This clonotype is labeled as medium-sized. The chain combines TRBV27 with TRBJ2-7, with D possibly being TRBD1 (6 bases). This CDR3 has 14 amino acids. Trimming removed 2 bases at V and 3 bases at J, with 11 bases between. In germline, CDR1 is MNHEY, CDR2 SMNVEV (reference sequence). The CDR3 bases are TGTGCCAGCAGTTTAGATTGGGGGCGCTACGAGCAGTACTTC. This codes for CASSLDWGRYEQYF.

This clonotype has at least ten counts. This rearrangement joins TRBV29-1 to TRBJ2-5, with D perhaps matching TRBD2 (6 bases). Trimming stripped 2 bases from V and 7 bases from J, with 14 bases between. The CDR3 contains 13 residues. Germline assignment: CDR1 SQVTM and CDR2 ANQGSEA. The DNA for the CDR3 is TGCAGCGTTGAAAGACTAGGTTCAGCGACCCAGTACTTC. It yields the protein CSVERLGSATQYF.

The rearrangement uses TRBV20-1 and TRBJ2-2; TRBD2 is a possible D gene (5 bases). Germline loops: CDR1 DFQATT, CDR2 SNEGSKA (reference sequence). With 2 bases removed from V and 2 bases from J, the gap between germline ends came to 12 bases. The CDR3 is 15 residues long. In nucleotides, the CDR3 is TGCAGTGCTAGAAAAGTGGGAGTTAACACCGGGGAGCTGTTTTTT. Translation: CSARKVGVNTGELFF.

This clonotype was detected ten times or more. This rearrangement joins TRBV10-3 to TRBJ2-1; TRBD2 is a possible D gene (5 bases). V was trimmed by 4 bases and J by 4 bases, leaving 20 bases between them. The V gene's germline CDR1 is ENHRY and CDR2 SYGVKD. CDR3 length: 17 amino acids. CDR3 residues: CAISAAQDSYFYNEQFF. CDR3 DNA: TGTGCCATCAGTGCGGCCCAGGACTCGTACTTTTACAATGAGCAGTTCTTC.

The chain combines TRBV6-2 or TRBV6-3 with TRBJ2-1; 13 bases are a match to TRBD2. V lost 0 bases, J lost 0 bases, and 11 bases stayed unmatched. Per the germline V gene, CDR1 is MNHEY and CDR2 is SVGEGT. The CDR3 contains 21 residues. The CDR3 DNA follows: TGTGCCAGCAGTTACTCGAAGGGACTAGCGGGGAGAGATAGCTCCTACAATGAGCAGTTCTTC. It encodes CASSYSKGLAGRDSSYNEQFF.